This T cell receptor beta chain was sequenced during a study of blood T cell repertoires in COVID-19. For the study at large: The samples span acute and convalescent COVID-19 from the United States, Italy and Spain. The analysed material was cDNA or gDNA that came from T cells, B-cell-depleted T cells, or PBMCs.

The CDR3 has 13 amino acids. V was pared by 8 bases and J by 3 bases, with 13 bases between. The V gene's germline CDR1 is MDHEN and CDR2 SYDVKM. The table came from immunoSEQ multiplex PCR; TCRdb's copy has only in-frame clones and leaves some out. This repertoire shows 95,000 to 150,000 clones, approximately 82% found once; its top ten account for about 5.4%. The sequencing input was peripheral blood. The chain has TRBV28 and TRBJ1-2, with a tentative D call TRBD1 (6 bases). The clonotype was recovered from an older man with active or convalescent COVID-19. CDR3 in amino acids: CASWGLGDYGYTF. The CDR3 nucleotides are TGTGCCAGCTGGGGGCTAGGCGACTATGGCTACACCTTC.